This T cell receptor beta chain stems from a study of cytomegalovirus exposure and HLA in healthy donors. The wider study: Earlier, 95 million to 130 million unique TCR beta sequences were recovered from about 179 million T cells by an analysis. The study, taken as a whole, reports: Apart from CMV serostatus, no immune exposure information was available. V- and J-gene trimming in TCR beta was tied to a missense DCLRE1C variant by an analysis performed later.

PCR amplification relied on 60 Vbeta primers (plus 13 Jbeta primers). TCRdb keeps only in-frame clones here, not all; method: immunoSEQ multiplex PCR. The profile shows 180,000 or so clones, around 82% of them singletons. V lost 4 bases, J lost 2 bases, and 4 bases stayed unmatched. Germline-derived CDR1 and CDR2 are SQVTM and ANQGSEA. The CDR3 is 14 amino acids. Remarks on this clone: No antigen is known for it.

The chain recombines TRBV29-1 with TRBJ2-5, with 10 nucleotides matching TRBD2. The sample consisted of PBMCs. The sequence was collected from a young woman in good health and CMV-seropositive. CDR3 nucleotide sequence: TGCAGCGTTGTACTAGCGGGGCCTCAAGAGACCCAGTACTTC. Amino acids: CSVVLAGPQETQYF.